Sequencing of this T cell receptor beta chain was carried out in a study of blood T cell repertoires in COVID-19. The length of the CDR3 is 16 residues. The germline V and J ends were trimmed by 2 bases and 2 bases, with 15 bases remaining between them. Germline V gene lookup returns CDR1 SGHTA and CDR2 FQGNSA. Profiling relied on immunoSEQ multiplex PCR, and the TCRdb table lists in-frame clones only, not all of them. The table has about 170,000 clones, approximately 88% seen once. The sequence was obtained from a man younger than 35 with active or convalescent COVID-19. The chain links TRBV7-2 to TRBJ1-2, with D possibly matching TRBD1 (6 bases). Sequencing input: peripheral blood. The chain's CDR3 is CASSLRRTESNYGYTF. Written as DNA, the CDR3 is TGTGCCAGCAGCTTACGTAGGACAGAGAGCAACTATGGCTACACCTTC.